This TCR beta chain was identified in a study of shared clonotypes between healthy human individuals. General study results and limits: Sorted-subset sequencing, rarefaction showed, was incomplete despite large depth. When naive CD4 clonotypes were compared across a few donors, about 4.8% were shared.

In the case of this clone: What it binds is not known.

Every contributor of samples was a Caucasian grown-up residing in Nashville, Tennessee. Naive CD45RA+ and memory CD45RA-negative subsets were split from CD4+ cells. The V gene lost 3 bases and the J gene lost 0 bases, with 17 bases spanning the gap. Germline values: CDR1 SGHDT, CDR2 YYEEEE. The CDR3 is 17 residues long. Generated by immunoSEQ multiplex PCR, the TCRdb table keeps only in-frame clones and is missing some. Altogether around 2,000,000 clones are present, 85% to 95% being singletons, with the ten largest covering 0.13%. The TCR originated in a man younger than 30 in good health. V usage is TRBV5-6 and J usage is TRBJ2-3, with D tentatively TRBD2 (6 bases). Specimen: naive CD4+ T cells sorted from blood. Sample subset: CD45RA+ positively selected. The CDR3 spells CASSSAPTSTSTDTQYF. As DNA, the CDR3 is TGTGCCAGCAGCTCGGCACCAACTAGCACTAGCACAGATACGCAGTATTTT. Combining the CDR3 with reference TRBV5-6 and TRBJ2-3 gives the whole variable domain DAGVTQSPTHLIKTRGQQVTLRCSPKSGHDTVSWYQQALGQGPQFIFQYYEEEERQRGNFPDRFSGHQFPNYSSELNVNALLLGDSALYLCASSSAPTSTSTDTQYFGPGTRLTVL.